These 17 T cell receptor beta chains share one sample of origin, sequenced in a study of control samples from healthy donors and cancer patients. This table comes from immunoSEQ multiplex PCR, and its TCRdb copy is limited to in-frame clones, with some not included. The sample carries roughly 88,000 clones, roughly 93% recorded once. Sequenced: blood. The source of these receptors is a man between 18 and 35 years old in good health.

The V call is TRBV15, the J call TRBJ1-2; 7 bases are a match to TRBD1. This CDR3 is built from 14 residues. Germline CDR1 and CDR2: LNHNV and YYDKDF (reference sequence). J gave up 8 bases and V 5 bases, and 11 bases lay outside the gene matches. CDR3: CATSYLVQGEGYTF. CDR3 in DNA: TGTGCCACCAGCTACCTGGTCCAGGGGGAGGGCTACACCTTC.

The V call is TRBV3-1 (or the pseudogene TRBV3-2), the J call TRBJ1-5, with 10 bases lining up with TRBD1. The ends lost 0 bases at V and 4 bases at J; junction bases unmatched: 0. The CDR3 is 15 amino acids. Germline CDR1 reads LGHDT; CDR2 reads YNNKEL (reference sequence). CDR3 protein: CASSQEGQGNQPQHF. CDR3 DNA: TGTGCCAGCAGCCAAGAGGGACAGGGGAATCAGCCCCAGCATTTT.

The chain joins TRBV4-3 to TRBJ2-6; D is undetermined. V dropped 3 bases and J dropped 0 bases, with 24 bases sitting between them. Per the germline V gene, CDR1 is LGHNA and CDR2 is YSLEER. The CDR3 is 21 residues long. The CDR3 loop is CASSHQSVSYLAHSGANVLTF. The DNA for the CDR3 is TGCGCCAGCAGCCATCAATCGGTTTCGTACCTTGCGCACTCTGGGGCCAACGTCCTGACTTTC.

The V and J genes are TRBV7-9 and TRBJ2-5; perhaps D is TRBD1 or TRBD2 (5 bases each). This CDR3 has 14 amino acids. Germline values: CDR1 SEHNR, CDR2 FQNEAQ (reference sequence). The V end lost 5 bases, the J end lost 5 bases, and 15 bases lay between the germline ends. The CDR3 bases are TGTGCCAGCAGCCGGACTGGGACCCGGGAGACCCAGTACTTC. It encodes CASSRTGTRETQYF.

V usage is TRBV6-1 and J usage is TRBJ1-6; no firm D call. This CDR3 has 12 amino acids. The germline CDR1 and CDR2 sequences are MNHNS and SASEGT. The V end lost 1 base, the J end lost 13 bases, and 8 bases lay between the germline ends. As DNA, the CDR3 is TGTGCCAGCAGTGAAGGCTGGGAGCCCCTCCACTTT. Amino acids: CASSEGWEPLHF.

The V call is TRBV7-8, the J call TRBJ2-3; D is unresolved. Germline V CDR1 and CDR2: SGHVS, FQNEAQ. This CDR3 contains 14 residues. Trimming stripped 4 bases from V and 6 bases from J, with 14 bases between. The chain's CDR3 is CASSWNSLRDTQYF. CDR3 nucleotides: TGTGCCAGCAGCTGGAACAGCCTCCGGGATACGCAGTATTTT.

The rearrangement links TRBV5-4 to TRBJ2-1; D is undetermined. Trimming removed 1 base at V and 10 bases at J, with 15 bases between. The CDR3 is 14 amino acids. Germline CDR1 and CDR2: SGHNT and YYREEE (reference sequence). For the CDR3, the DNA is TGTGCCAGCAGCTTGAGAGGATTAAGCGTGGAGCAGTTCTTC. It is translated as CASSLRGLSVEQFF.

The chain combines TRBV11-3 with TRBJ2-5; 11 positions agree with TRBD1. This CDR3 has 15 residues. Per the germline V gene, CDR1 is SGHNT and CDR2 is YENEEA. After removal of 4 bases from V and 2 bases from J, the junction contained 3 bases not matched to a gene. This CDR3 is CASSSWDRGQETQYF. The CDR3 DNA reads as TGTGCCAGCAGCTCCTGGGACAGGGGGCAAGAGACCCAGTACTTC. Variable domain in full (rest from reference TRBV11-3 and TRBJ2-5): EAGVVQSPRYKIIEKKQPVAFWCNPISGHNTLYWYLQNLGQGPELLIRYENEEAVDDSQLPKDRFSAERLKGVDSTLKIQPAELGDSAVYLCASSSWDRGQETQYFGPGTRLLVL.

The chain joins TRBV6-5 to TRBJ2-1, with D possibly matching TRBD2 (6 bases). V lost 6 bases, J lost 6 bases, and 15 bases lay in between. Germline CDR1 MNHEY, CDR2 SVGAGI. The CDR3 length is 14 residues. CDR3: CASRVGRRGNEQFF. As DNA, the CDR3 is TGTGCCAGCAGGGTCGGGAGACGCGGCAATGAGCAGTTCTTC.

This clone appeared a single time. The V gene is TRBV5-8, the J gene TRBJ2-7; 14 bases line up with TRBD2. CDR3 size: 16 residues. Germline CDR1 is SGHTS and CDR2 is YDEGEE. V trimming: 3 bases; J trimming: 6 bases; junction bases outside the gene matches: 8. The CDR3 nucleotides are TGTGCCAGCAGCTCCCGGACTAGCGGGAGGAGGGTCGAGCAGTACTTC. Its protein product is CASSSRTSGRRVEQYF.

The CDR3: CASSSATGSQAFF. The CDR3 DNA reads as TGTGCCAGCAGTTCGGCCACGGGCTCCCAAGCTTTCTTT. V usage is TRBV27 and J usage is TRBJ1-1, with D unresolved. In germline, CDR1 is MNHEY, CDR2 SMNVEV (reference sequence). The CDR3 contains 13 residues. V was cut by 4 bases and J by 9 bases, with 15 bases left in between.

The chain links TRBV9 to TRBJ2-2, with a possible D match to TRBD1 (5 bases). The CDR3 length is 14 residues. V was clipped by 0 bases and J by 4 bases, with 7 bases between them. Germline V CDR1 and CDR2: SGDLS, YYNGEE. CDR3 sequence reads: CASSVGGGTGELFF. CDR3 DNA: TGTGCCAGCAGCGTAGGGGGCGGCACCGGGGAGCTGTTTTTT.

J is TRBJ1-6 and V is TRBV7-9; 8 bases agree with TRBD1. Germline V lookup: CDR1 SEHNR, CDR2 FQNEAQ (reference sequence). This CDR3 comprises 13 residues. V lost 3 bases to trimming and J lost 12 bases; unmatched junction nucleotides: 4. Here the CDR3 reads CASSFSTGEPLHF. The DNA for the CDR3 is TGTGCCAGCAGCTTCTCGACAGGGGAACCCCTCCACTTT.

The rearrangement uses TRBV3-1 (or the pseudogene TRBV3-2) and TRBJ2-2; D gene uncertain. The CDR3 has 12 residues. The germline V gene has CDR1 LGHDT and CDR2 YNNKEL (reference sequence). V dropped 2 bases and J dropped 7 bases, with 5 bases sitting between them. The CDR3 region has the DNA TGTGCCAGCAGCCAATTGTACGGGGAGCTGTTTTTT. Amino acid sequence: CASSQLYGELFF.

The rearrangement joins TRBV4-1 to TRBJ1-5, with 9 bases that match TRBD1. This CDR3 is 16 amino acids long. The junction had 7 bases not matched to a gene; V was cut back by 0 bases and J by 7 bases. Germline V gene sequence: CDR1 MGHRA, CDR2 YSYEKL. The CDR3 reads CASSQEGDRVRQPQHF. For the CDR3, the DNA is TGCGCCAGCAGCCAAGAAGGGGACAGGGTGAGGCAGCCCCAGCATTTT.

The genes are TRBV6-5 and TRBJ2-7; 9 nucleotides align to TRBD1. V shed 6 bases, J shed 2 bases, and the junction held 8 bases outside the gene matches. This CDR3 contains 15 residues. The germline gives CDR1 MNHEY, CDR2 SVGAGI. The CDR3 nucleotides are TGTGCCAGCAGGCCCGGGACAGGGTACACCTACGAGCAGTACTTC. Its protein product is CASRPGTGYTYEQYF.

This clone was seen just once. CDR3 amino acids: CASSSKEAGASYEQYF. CDR3 nucleotides: TGCGCCAGCAGCTCTAAGGAGGCAGGGGCCTCCTACGAGCAGTACTTC. This chain uses TRBV4-1 with TRBJ2-7, with D perhaps matching TRBD1 (6 bases). The CDR3 is 16 amino acids. Germline lookup yields CDR1 MGHRA and CDR2 YSYEKL. Trimming removed 5 bases at V and 0 bases at J, with 17 bases between.